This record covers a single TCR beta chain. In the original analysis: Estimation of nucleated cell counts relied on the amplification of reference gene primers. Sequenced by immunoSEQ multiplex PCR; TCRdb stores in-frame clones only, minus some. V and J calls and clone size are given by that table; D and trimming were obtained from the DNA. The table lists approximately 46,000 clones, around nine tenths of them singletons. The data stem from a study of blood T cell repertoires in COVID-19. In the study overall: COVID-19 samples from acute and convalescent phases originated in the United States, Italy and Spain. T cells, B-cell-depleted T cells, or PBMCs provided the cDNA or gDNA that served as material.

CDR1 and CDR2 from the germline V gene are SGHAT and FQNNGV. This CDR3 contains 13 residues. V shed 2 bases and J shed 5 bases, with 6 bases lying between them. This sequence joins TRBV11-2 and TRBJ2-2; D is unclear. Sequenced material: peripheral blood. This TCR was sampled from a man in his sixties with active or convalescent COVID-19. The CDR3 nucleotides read TGTGCCAGCAGCTTAATTAGTACCGGGGAGCTGTTTTTT. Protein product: CASSLISTGELFF.